This passage covers 4 T cell receptor beta chains from one sample sequenced in a study of shared clonotypes between healthy human individuals. Clones were read by immunoSEQ multiplex PCR, and TCRdb kept only the in-frame ones, dropping some. Of 2 million to 2.5 million clones in the sample, 93% were seen once. Sequencing was done on a sample of naive CD4+ T cells from PBMCs. Indicated subset: CD45RA+ positively selected. These receptors all stem from a man aged 18-30 years in good health. Some clones in this sample may be carry-over from other donors' samples.

The rearrangement joins TRBV28 to TRBJ2-5, with 14 nucleotides matching TRBD2. V was clipped by 8 bases and J by 5 bases; unmatched bases: 13. The CDR3 totals 17 residues. The germline V gene encodes CDR1 MDHEN and CDR2 SYDVKM. DNA for the CDR3: TGTGCCAGCGACCTCGGGACTAGCGGGAGTTCAGGGGAGACCCAGTACTTC. Its translation: CASDLGTSGSSGETQYF.

The gene calls are TRBV7-9 and TRBJ1-5, with 7 bases that match TRBD1. CDR3 size: 14 residues. The V segment lost 5 bases and the J segment 5 bases; nucleotides outside the gene matches: 6. Germline V lookup: CDR1 SEHNR, CDR2 FQNEAQ (reference sequence). CDR3 amino acids: CASSRSTGDQPQHF. The CDR3 DNA reads as TGTGCCAGCAGCCGAAGTACAGGGGATCAGCCCCAGCATTTT. Based on the CDR3 plus reference TRBV7-9 and TRBJ1-5, the full variable domain is DTGVSQNPRHKITKRGQNVTFRCDPISEHNRLYWYRQTLGQGPEFLTYFQNEAQLEKSRLLSDRFSAERPKGSFSTLEIQRTEQGDSAMYLCASSRSTGDQPQHFGDGTRLSIL.

V gene TRBV5-1 combines with J gene TRBJ1-2, with TRBD1 matching 10 bases. The V and J ends lost 6 bases and 4 bases, in that order; junction bases with no gene match: 18. CDR1 and CDR2 from the germline V gene are SGHRS and YFSETQ. The CDR3 has 18 amino acids. For the CDR3, the DNA is TGCGCCAGCACCCCCAACCGGGACAGGGGAGAGGGAAGCTATGGCTACACCTTC. It specifies CASTPNRDRGEGSYGYTF.

The rearrangement links TRBV10-1 to TRBJ2-7; D may be TRBD1 (6 bases). CDR3 size: 13 residues. The V gene lost 5 bases and the J gene lost 7 bases, with 15 bases spanning the gap. Germline V gene data show CDR1 as WNHNN and CDR2 as SYGVQD (reference sequence). The CDR3 loop reads CASSRDILGEQYF. CDR3 bases: TGCGCCAGCAGTCGGGACATTTTGGGGGAGCAGTACTTC.